This T cell receptor beta chain was captured in a study of T cells in Graves' hyperthyroidism and ophthalmopathy (dated by TCRdb to between 2018 and 2020). In the study overall: Peripheral blood samples were taken at the time of initial diagnosis, prior to any treatment. In several Graves' hyperthyroidism patients, the study also compared T-cell repertoires from thyroid tissue with T-cell repertoires from blood. Prospective prediction of ophthalmopathy was tested in an independent validation cohort consisting of under 20 hyperthyroidism patients and over 15 patients who later progressed to ophthalmopathy. To identify distinguishing TCR V-J signatures, a discovery cohort of about 100 patients was used, comprising roughly 45 with Graves' ophthalmopathy and 55 to 65 with stable Graves' hyperthyroidism. TCR Vbeta CDR3 sequencing of 120 to 150 peripheral blood samples (roughly 41 ophthalmopathy, over 70 hyperthyroidism and 17 progressor patients) is reported in the paper. Following sampling, methimazole starting at 30 mg daily was given to hyperthyroidism patients, and high-dose intravenous methylprednisolone was given to ophthalmopathy patients. For training and testing, the 100 or so patients in the discovery cohort were randomly divided in a 7:3 ratio.

Overall study outcomes, separate from this receptor: A model built on a 13 V-J signature distinguished ophthalmopathy from stable hyperthyroidism, reaching 85% to 90% sensitivity and under 84% specificity in cross-validation and 80%/75% in testing. In validation, the model predicted progression to ophthalmopathy a median of about 6.5 months before onset, with 70% to 71% sensitivity and 72.22% specificity. Most expanded thyroid clonotypes (frequency above 0.001) were also detected in blood, suggesting blood repertoires may reflect thyroid immune responses. Sample size was not statistically predetermined, and investigators were not blinded to group allocation.

The TCR beta CDR3 regions were amplified from RNA transcripts. For the first round of RT-PCR on the TCR CDR3, the HTBI primer set was used together with the Qiagen OneStep RT-PCR kit. A second multiplex PCR round built the libraries, followed by size selection and purification. Paired-end sequencing of the libraries was performed with 100 bp reads on an Illumina HiSeq2000. As for how the authors treated the data: SOAPnuke was used to process the raw data, with reads discarded if the reads contained adapters or uncalled bases, had a mean Phred below 15, or lacked an exact constant-primer or identifier match. High-quality paired reads were merged using COPE v1.2.5, and each unique nucleotide sequence was defined as a clonotype. MiTCR v1.1 was used to align clonotypes to the IMGT TRBV, TRBD and TRBJ reference segments. Only V-J combinations with frequency above 0.0001, covering 99% to 99.2% of repertoires, were analysed. The TCS score was defined as the ratio of F50 (clonal expansion) to E x V (chaos), calculated using BLOSUM62-based TCRdist between CDR3 peptides within each V-J. Welch's t-statistics and random forest reduced just over 500 V-J features to some 14, which were used in a naive Bayes classifier (R e1071). The Morisita-Horn index was used to measure how similar the thyroid and blood repertoires were. The public reads were reprocessed in TCRdb via fastp at Q25 and MiXCR, keeping in-frame beta chains. Rows with a matching CDR3 protein are joined into one entry that keeps the most common DNA and genes. The V and J calls and clone size are TCRdb's, not the authors'. This sample holds roughly 700,000 distinct CDR3 sequences; roughly 32% were observed only once. Roughly 30% of the sample rests with the top ten.

V is cut by 6 bases and J by 8 bases, and the space between the germline ends is 16 bases. The CDR1 and CDR2 encoded by the germline V gene (reference sequence) are MNHEY and SMNVEV. The CDR3 runs 13 amino acids, cysteine and phenylalanine included. Only the CDR3 portion is preserved as DNA: 39 bases, with reading frame beginning at the first base. Stable Graves' hyperthyroidism was defined as no progression to ophthalmopathy during 18 months of follow-up. The hyperthyroidism patients were between 18 and 65 years old and newly diagnosed, with a disease duration of less than 2 months. Any patient with an uncontrolled infection, another autoimmune disease, pregnancy or lactation was excluded. Clinical symptoms, serum thyroxine and TRAb, thyroid ultrasound, and orbital computed tomography formed the basis for the diagnoses. PBMCs were isolated from more than 8 ml of fresh peripheral blood by Ficoll-Paque density gradient centrifugation. Trizol reagent was used to extract total RNA, and RNA quality was then checked on an Agilent 2100 Bioanalyzer.

Of note for this clonotype: Its antigen is currently not known. No quality values exist for individual bases; no much larger clone is one base distant.

Sequencing was carried out using blood. Recombination connected TRBV27 to TRBJ1-1, with the D gene not clear enough to name. The TCR originated in a woman in her forties with Graves' hyperthyroidism. The nucleotides read TGTGCCAGCAGCCAGACTTTGGATACCGAAGCTTTCTTT. This codes for CASSQTLDTEAFF.